What follows are 10 T cell receptor beta chains derived from one specimen sequenced in a study of naive and memory T cell subsets. The beta constant-region primer was an equimolar mix of two oligonucleotides covering TRBC1 and TRBC2. TCRdb reprocessed the UMI-ligation and nested PCR reads with MiXCR, giving one entry per CDR3 protein. The table includes 23,000 or so distinct CDR3 sequences, approximately 11% detected once. The sample taken for sequencing was central memory CD8+ T cells from blood. Every receptor here comes from a human donor in good health.

The V and J genes are TRBV12-3 or TRBV12-4 and TRBJ2-7, with 11 bases matching TRBD1. After removal of 6 bases from V and 3 bases from J, the junction contained 7 bases not matched to a gene. CDR3 length: 15 residues. CDR3 bases: TGTGCCAGCAGCTACGGACAGGGGGCAGGCTACGAGCAGTACTTC. It codes for CASSYGQGAGYEQYF.

The rearrangement uses TRBV6-5 and TRBJ2-1; 9 bases agree with TRBD2. J was trimmed by 12 bases and V by 6 bases; bases with no gene match: 12. The V gene's germline CDR1 is MNHEY and CDR2 SVGAGI. This CDR3 has 14 residues. For the CDR3, the DNA is TGTGCCAGCAGACCTCGGGGTAGCGGGGGTGCGCAGTTCTTC. Translation: CASRPRGSGGAQFF.

This clonotype was counted between two and nine times. The chain carries TRBV6-2 or TRBV6-3 and TRBJ1-2; D gene unclear. V shed 2 bases and J shed 0 bases, with 13 bases lying between them. The CDR3 sequence is 16 residues long. Germline-derived CDR1 and CDR2 are MNHEY and SVGEGT. DNA of the CDR3: TGTGCCAGCAGTTACGATGTCAGTCGAGCTAACTATGGCTACACCTTC. Its translation: CASSYDVSRANYGYTF.

This clonotype was detected ten times or more. This chain joins TRBV7-9 and TRBJ1-1; 7 bases align to TRBD1. The CDR3 consists of 16 residues. With V trimmed by 6 bases and J by 4 bases, 14 bases remained unmatched. The V gene's germline CDR1 is SEHNR and CDR2 FQNEAQ (reference sequence). CDR3 nucleotide sequence: TGTGCCAGCAGTCCCACGCTCAGGGGGATTGGCACTGAAGCTTTCTTT. It encodes CASSPTLRGIGTEAFF. The whole variable domain, filled in from reference TRBV7-9 and TRBJ1-1, reads DTGVSQNPRHKITKRGQNVTFRCDPISEHNRLYWYRQTLGQGPEFLTYFQNEAQLEKSRLLSDRFSAERPKGSFSTLEIQRTEQGDSAMYLCASSPTLRGIGTEAFFGQGTRLTVV.

By share, this clonotype counts as medium-sized. This chain joins TRBV9 and TRBJ1-2; TRBD1 aligns across 8 bases. V was clipped by 3 bases and J by 5 bases; unmatched bases: 6. The CDR3 totals 14 residues. Germline loops: CDR1 SGDLS, CDR2 YYNGEE. CDR3: CASSDTGGWYGYTF. The CDR3, as DNA: TGTGCCAGCAGCGACACAGGGGGATGGTATGGCTACACCTTC.

This clonotype showed up many times. The chain combines TRBV28 with TRBJ2-7; 8 nucleotides align to TRBD2. From germline, CDR1 is MDHEN and CDR2 SYDVKM. This CDR3 region has 14 residues. The V and J ends lost 4 bases and 4 bases, in that order; junction bases with no gene match: 6. CDR3 sequence: CASSSGLAGYEQYF. The DNA of the CDR3 is TGTGCCAGCAGTTCCGGACTAGCAGGGTACGAGCAGTACTTC.

Notes on this clonotype: With a much larger clone just one base away, this may be a read error. V gene TRBV12-3 or TRBV12-4 combines with J gene TRBJ2-5, with 14 bases matching TRBD2. J gave up 4 bases and V 8 bases, and 9 bases lay outside the gene matches. This CDR3 is 16 amino acids long. This CDR3 reads CASGPGTSGRGETQYF. The CDR3 bases are TGTGCCAGCGGTCCAGGGACTAGCGGGAGAGGAGAGACCCAGTACTTC.

Sample share makes this clonotype medium-sized (0.01 to 0.1%). This sequence joins TRBV7-6 and TRBJ2-5, with no clear D. Deletions cut 5 bases from V and 4 bases from J, with 29 bases between. This CDR3 region has 19 residues. The germline V gene has CDR1 SGHVS and CDR2 FNYEAQ. The CDR3 DNA follows: TGTGCCAGCAGCCCGATAGCCCCTATGCCTCCGGGTTTTCGAGAGACCCAGTACTTC. It yields the protein CASSPIAPMPPGFRETQYF.

This clonotype was counted only a few times. The chain joins TRBV27 to TRBJ2-3, with 10 bases identical to TRBD2. The V and J ends lost 4 bases and 0 bases, in that order; junction bases with no gene match: 10. This CDR3 contains 18 residues. The germline V gene encodes CDR1 MNHEY and CDR2 SMNVEV (reference sequence). The CDR3 sequence is CASSSGAATSGSTDTQYF. CDR3 DNA: TGTGCCAGCAGTTCAGGGGCCGCGACTAGCGGGAGCACAGATACGCAGTATTTT.

This clonotype was counted between two and nine times. The V call is TRBV9, the J call TRBJ1-2; no definite D call. The CDR3 sequence is 15 residues long. V dropped 0 bases and J dropped 6 bases, with 15 bases sitting between them. Germline CDR1 reads SGDLS; CDR2 reads YYNGEE. In DNA form, the CDR3 reads TGTGCCAGCAGCGTAGGGTTTAGGGTTACTGATGGCTACACCTTC. It yields the protein CASSVGFRVTDGYTF.